These 27 T cell receptor beta chains were all obtained from the same sample, sequenced in a study of blood T cell repertoires in COVID-19 (dated by TCRdb to the early 2020s). Library preparation used the immunoSEQ multiplex PCR assay. TCRdb limited this immuneACCESS table to in-frame rearrangements with V and J called. A share of clones is missing; checked studies link under half to unresolved V genes, and the rest is unexplained. This sample has 200,000 to 250,000 clones in its table, and approximately 78% of those were observed once. The ten biggest clones cover around 8% of the sample. The sample comprised peripheral blood. Every receptor here comes from a woman older than 75 with COVID-19, enrolled during active disease.

The chain couples TRBV7-2 to TRBJ2-5; no clear D gene. V lost 4 bases and J lost 3, with 9 bases in between. This CDR3 is built from 13 residues. Germline CDR1 and CDR2: SGHTA and FQGNSA. CDR3 in amino acids: CASSSGWKETQYF. DNA for the CDR3: TGTGCCAGCAGCTCCGGGTGGAAAGAGACCCAGTACTTC.

This chain links TRBV11-2 with TRBJ2-1, with D possibly TRBD1 on 6 matching bases. Trimming shortened V by 2 bases and J by 8 bases, and 10 bases separated the two germline ends. The CDR3 sequence is 13 residues long. Per germline, CDR1 SGHAT and CDR2 FQNNGV. The CDR3 DNA reads TGTGCCAGCAGCTTATACAGGGTCGATGAGCAGTTCTTC. It codes for CASSLYRVDEQFF.

V and J are TRBV5-4 and TRBJ2-5, with a tentative D call TRBD1 (6 bases). Germline V gene sequence: CDR1 SGHNT, CDR2 YYREEE (reference sequence). With 4 bases removed from V and 5 bases from J, the gap between germline ends came to 15 bases. The CDR3 extends over 14 amino acids. The CDR3 nucleotides read TGTGCCAGCAGCCAACAGGGCCCTGGGGAGACCCAGTACTTC. Protein sequence: CASSQQGPGETQYF.

V is TRBV7-2 and J is TRBJ1-5; D gene unclear. Germline lookup yields CDR1 SGHTA and CDR2 FQGNSA. The CDR3 runs 15 residues. V dropped 3 bases and J dropped 4 bases, with 13 bases sitting between them. The CDR3, as DNA: TGTGCCAGCAGCTTCGGCGGTCGCGGGAATCAGCCCCAGCATTTT. Translated, it gives CASSFGGRGNQPQHF. Full variable domain (rest looked up from reference TRBV7-2 and TRBJ1-5): GAGVSQSPSNKVTEKGKDVELRCDPISGHTALYWYRQSLGQGLEFLIYFQGNSAPDKSGLPSDRFSAERTGGSVSTLTIQRTQQEDSAVYLCASSFGGRGNQPQHFGDGTRLSIL.

The rearrangement links TRBV19 to TRBJ1-1, with TRBD1 as a possible D gene (5 bases). In germline, CDR1 is LNHDA, CDR2 SQIVND (reference sequence). The CDR3 runs to 15 residues. Trimming cost V 3 bases and J 4 bases, with 15 bases left between them. CDR3 in DNA: TGTGCCAGTAGTATTTCGGCAGGGTGGAGCACTGAAGCTTTCTTT. As protein: CASSISAGWSTEAFF. The full variable domain, rest sourced from reference TRBV19 and TRBJ1-1, is DGGITQSPKYLFRKEGQNVTLSCEQNLNHDAMYWYRQDPGQGLRLIYYSQIVNDFQKGDIAEGYSVSREKKESFPLTVTSAQKNPTAFYLCASSISAGWSTEAFFGQGTRLTVV.

This chain uses TRBV4-2 with TRBJ2-7, with a tentative D call TRBD2 (6 bases). The V end was cut by 0 bases, the J end by 4 bases, with 13 bases between. Germline values: CDR1 LGHNA, CDR2 YNFKEQ. The CDR3 loop spans 15 amino acids. The CDR3 bases are TGTGCCAGCAGCCAAGATCTGCGAGGAGGGTACGAGCAGTACTTC. This encodes CASSQDLRGGYEQYF.

By proportion, this clone is medium-sized (0.01 to 0.1%). The rearrangement joins TRBV9 to TRBJ2-6, with TRBD2 matching over 7 bases. CDR3 length: 15 amino acids. Per the germline V gene, CDR1 is SGDLS and CDR2 is YYNGEE. After removal of 4 bases from V and 4 bases from J, the junction contained 5 bases not matched to a gene. CDR3 nucleotide sequence: TGTGCCAGCAGCATGGGAGGGACCGGGGCCAACGTCCTGACTTTC. This sequence encodes CASSMGGTGANVLTF.

The chain recombines TRBV18 with TRBJ1-1; D call uncertain. CDR1 is KGHSH and CDR2 is LQKENI in the germline V gene. The CDR3 spans 16 residues. Trimming stripped 4 bases from V and 2 bases from J, with 17 bases between. CDR3 protein: CASSLTEGEFNTEAFF. DNA of the CDR3: TGTGCCAGCTCACTAACGGAAGGAGAGTTTAACACTGAAGCTTTCTTT. The variable domain in full, with the rest retrieved from reference TRBV18 and TRBJ1-1, is NAGVMQNPRHLVRRRGQEARLRCSPMKGHSHVYWYRQLPEEGLKFMVYLQKENIIDESGMPKERFSAEFPKEGPSILRIQQVVRGDSAAYFCASSLTEGEFNTEAFFGQGTRLTVV.

This chain links TRBV9 with TRBJ2-3, with a possible D match to TRBD2 (6 bases). Germline assignment: CDR1 SGDLS and CDR2 YYNGEE. The V and J ends lost 3 bases and 2 bases respectively, with 10 bases between them. The CDR3 has 14 amino acids. The CDR3 DNA reads as TGTGCCAGCAGCGCGTGGGACTCCACAGATACGCAGTATTTT. This gives the protein CASSAWDSTDTQYF.

At least ten counts were recorded for this clone. The V call is TRBV13, the J call TRBJ2-7; D remains unclear. Trimming took 3 bases from V and 1 from J, leaving 13 bases between them. The CDR3 is 15 amino acids. Germline-derived CDR1 and CDR2 are PRHDT and FYEKMQ (reference sequence). As DNA, the CDR3 is TGTGCCAGCAGCTTCGGCAGGTCTGGGTCCTACGAGCAGTACTTC. Encoded protein: CASSFGRSGSYEQYF.

V is TRBV15 and J is TRBJ1-2, with a weak D call TRBD1 (5 bases). The CDR3 contains 15 residues. The ends were cut back, 0 bases at V and 1 base at J, with 9 bases in the middle. Germline V gene sequence: CDR1 LNHNV, CDR2 YYDKDF (reference sequence). The CDR3 region is CATSRDHDSNYGYTF. CDR3 DNA sequence: TGTGCCACCAGCAGAGATCATGACAGTAACTATGGCTACACCTTC.

This clone showed up just a few times. The chain is built from TRBV7-2 and TRBJ1-2; D gene ambiguous. Germline-derived CDR1 and CDR2 are SGHTA and FQGNSA. There are 14 residues in the CDR3. Trimming removed 1 base at V and 0 bases at J, with 6 bases between. In nucleotides, the CDR3 is TGTGCCAGCAGCTTAGAATCCACTAACTATGGCTACACCTTC. Amino acids: CASSLESTNYGYTF. The whole variable domain, remainder taken from reference TRBV7-2 and TRBJ1-2, is GAGVSQSPSNKVTEKGKDVELRCDPISGHTALYWYRQSLGQGLEFLIYFQGNSAPDKSGLPSDRFSAERTGGSVSTLTIQRTQQEDSAVYLCASSLESTNYGYTFGSGTRLTVV.

This chain connects TRBV5-1 to TRBJ1-1; TRBD1 is a possible D gene (6 bases). V lost 0 bases, J lost 2 bases, and 11 bases lay in between. There are 15 residues in the CDR3. Looked up from germline, CDR1 is SGHRS and CDR2 is YFSETQ. For the CDR3, the DNA is TGCGCCAGCAGCTTGGACGGCAGGGGCAACACTGAAGCTTTCTTT. This encodes CASSLDGRGNTEAFF.

The chain recombines TRBV5-4 with TRBJ2-2, with D uncertain. Germline CDR1 SGHNT, CDR2 YYREEE (reference sequence). This CDR3 comprises 13 residues. V was shortened by 4 bases and J by 6 bases, with 10 bases between the two germline ends. CDR3 residues: CASSLSGPGELFF. The CDR3, as DNA: TGTGCCAGCAGCCTGTCAGGCCCCGGGGAGCTGTTTTTT.

The chain carries TRBV5-1 and TRBJ1-6, with D perhaps matching TRBD1 (5 bases). Germline V gene lookup returns CDR1 SGHRS and CDR2 YFSETQ. The CDR3 contains 14 residues. The V end lost 0 bases, the J end lost 5 bases, and 6 bases lay between the germline ends. The CDR3 DNA is TGCGCCAGCAGCTTGGGGGGGGATAATTCACCCCTCCACTTT. Residues: CASSLGGDNSPLHF.

The chain uses TRBV7-9 and TRBJ1-1; 9 bases are a match to TRBD1. Unmatched junction bases numbered 3, after V lost 4 bases and J lost 3 bases. CDR1 is SEHNR and CDR2 is FQNEAQ in the germline V gene (reference sequence). The CDR3 runs 14 residues. CDR3 DNA: TGTGCCAGCAGCTACAGGGGGCCGGACACTGAAGCTTTCTTT. Encoded protein: CASSYRGPDTEAFF.

The chain uses TRBV5-1 and TRBJ1-1; D may be TRBD1 (6 bases). There are 12 residues in the CDR3. Germline V gene lookup returns CDR1 SGHRS and CDR2 YFSETQ. Trimming removed 5 bases at V and 5 bases at J, with 10 bases between. CDR3 protein: CASRDSSTEAFF. CDR3 DNA: TGCGCCAGCAGGGACAGCTCGACTGAAGCTTTCTTT.

The chain carries TRBV28 and TRBJ2-5; D possibly corresponds to TRBD2 (5 bases). V lost 3 bases, J lost 5 bases, and 10 bases lay in between. The CDR3 extends over 13 amino acids. Germline assignment: CDR1 MDHEN and CDR2 SYDVKM. The DNA for the CDR3 is TGTGCCAGCAGTTTGGGAGTTGGGGAGACCCAGTACTTC. Translation: CASSLGVGETQYF.

This chain connects TRBV13 to TRBJ1-2, with TRBD1 matching over 7 bases. This CDR3 spans 11 amino acids. Germline V gene lookup returns CDR1 PRHDT and CDR2 FYEKMQ (reference sequence). Trimming took 9 bases from V and 4 from J; bases not matched to a gene: 2. The CDR3 nucleotides are TGTGCCAGGGGACAGTTCTATGGCTACACCTTC. This sequence encodes CARGQFYGYTF.

The chain employs TRBV7-2 and TRBJ2-4, with a tentative D call TRBD2 (6 bases). Trimming removed 3 bases at V and 1 base at J, with 7 bases between. The CDR3 is made up of 14 amino acids. Germline CDR1 and CDR2: SGHTA and FQGNSA. Written as DNA, the CDR3 is TGTGCCAGCAGCTTTCGGGGGGCCAAAAACATTCAGTACTTC. It yields the protein CASSFRGAKNIQYF.

This rearrangement joins TRBV5-4 to TRBJ2-4, with 16 bases that match TRBD2. The CDR3 runs to 17 residues. With 4 bases clipped from V and 7 bases from J, the junction kept 8 bases outside the gene matches. Germline-derived CDR1 and CDR2 are SGHNT and YYREEE (reference sequence). The CDR3 bases are TGTGCCAGCAGCCCGGGACTAGCGGGAGGGCTGAGGAACATTCAGTACTTC. Translation: CASSPGLAGGLRNIQYF.

The chain uses TRBV9 and TRBJ2-1; TRBD1 agrees at 9 bases. Germline-derived CDR1 and CDR2 are SGDLS and YYNGEE. The CDR3 loop spans 15 amino acids. The ends lost 3 bases at V and 6 bases at J; junction bases unmatched: 7. The CDR3 coding sequence is TGTGCCAGCAGCGGAGGACAGGGGATCATCAATGAGCAGTTCTTC. This translates into CASSGGQGIINEQFF.

The chain carries TRBV29-1 and TRBJ1-6; D possibly corresponds to TRBD1 (6 bases). Trimming removed 7 bases from V and 7 bases from J, with 17 bases in between. Germline-derived CDR1 and CDR2 are SQVTM and ANQGSEA. The CDR3 is 14 residues long. CDR3 protein: CSAGGGLDNSPLHF. CDR3 sequence (DNA): TGCAGCGCCGGGGGGGGGCTGGACAATTCACCCCTCCACTTT.

The chain joins TRBV7-2 to TRBJ1-6, with unresolved D. V lost 10 bases and J 8 bases, leaving 18 bases between the germline ends. Germline-derived CDR1 and CDR2 are SGHTA and FQGNSA. There are 14 residues in the CDR3. The CDR3 spells CATPSPSSDSPLHF. CDR3 in DNA: TGTGCCACCCCTTCGCCCTCATCGGATTCACCCCTCCACTTT.

The chain uses TRBV7-2 and TRBJ1-6, with D unresolved. The CDR3 has 19 amino acids. The germline V gene encodes CDR1 SGHTA and CDR2 FQGNSA. The V end was cut by 1 base, the J end by 0 bases, with 16 bases between. The CDR3 DNA reads as TGTGCCAGCAGCTTAGTAAGATTCAGGAGGAGCTCCTATAATTCACCCCTCCACTTT. As protein: CASSLVRFRRSSYNSPLHF.

This chain links TRBV5-6 with TRBJ2-5, with 10 bases aligning to TRBD2. The germline V gene has CDR1 SGHDT and CDR2 YYEEEE. V lost 2 bases and J lost 1; bases outside the gene matches: 5. The CDR3 covers 16 residues. This chain's CDR3 is CASSLWSGGAQETQYF. As DNA, the CDR3 is TGTGCCAGCAGCTTATGGAGCGGGGGGGCCCAAGAGACCCAGTACTTC.

This clone is a singleton in its sample. The rearrangement links TRBV7-8 to TRBJ2-5; D gene uncertain. V was pared by 2 bases and J by 3 bases, with 7 bases between. CDR3 length: 13 amino acids. CDR1 and CDR2 (germline): SGHVS, FQNEAQ. The CDR3 coding sequence is TGTGCCAGCAGCTTAATCAGAAAAGAGACCCAGTACTTC. This sequence encodes CASSLIRKETQYF.